This T cell receptor beta chain was observed in a study of cytotoxic CD8 clonotypes in ibrutinib-treated CLL. Remarks on this clone: What it recognizes is unknown.

Study results and limitations: Sustained-remission and progressing patients' sampling times differed.

The protocol was immunoSEQ multiplex PCR, while the TCRdb copy is restricted to in-frame clones and leaves out a portion. The data contain just over 200,000 clones, just over 70% of them singletons. This specimen consisted of PBMCs, obtained after 12 months of ibrutinib treatment. The clonotype comes from a human donor with chronic lymphocytic leukemia.

CDR3 nucleotide sequence: TGTGCCAGCAGCCCCCGGGGTAGCGGGAGGAAAACCTACGAGCAGTACTTC. Its translation is CASSPRGSGRKTYEQYF. The chain has TRBV13 and TRBJ2-7; 10 nucleotides line up with TRBD2. V gave up 5 bases and J gave up 2 bases; unmatched junction bases: 12. Germline values: CDR1 PRHDT, CDR2 FYEKMQ (reference sequence). This CDR3 region has 17 residues. Variable domain in full (rest from reference TRBV13 and TRBJ2-7): AAGVIQSPRHLIKEKRETATLKCYPIPRHDTVYWYQQGPGQDPQFLISFYEKMQSDKGSIPDRFSAQQFSDYHSELNMSSLELGDSALYFCASSPRGSGRKTYEQYFGPGTRLTVT.